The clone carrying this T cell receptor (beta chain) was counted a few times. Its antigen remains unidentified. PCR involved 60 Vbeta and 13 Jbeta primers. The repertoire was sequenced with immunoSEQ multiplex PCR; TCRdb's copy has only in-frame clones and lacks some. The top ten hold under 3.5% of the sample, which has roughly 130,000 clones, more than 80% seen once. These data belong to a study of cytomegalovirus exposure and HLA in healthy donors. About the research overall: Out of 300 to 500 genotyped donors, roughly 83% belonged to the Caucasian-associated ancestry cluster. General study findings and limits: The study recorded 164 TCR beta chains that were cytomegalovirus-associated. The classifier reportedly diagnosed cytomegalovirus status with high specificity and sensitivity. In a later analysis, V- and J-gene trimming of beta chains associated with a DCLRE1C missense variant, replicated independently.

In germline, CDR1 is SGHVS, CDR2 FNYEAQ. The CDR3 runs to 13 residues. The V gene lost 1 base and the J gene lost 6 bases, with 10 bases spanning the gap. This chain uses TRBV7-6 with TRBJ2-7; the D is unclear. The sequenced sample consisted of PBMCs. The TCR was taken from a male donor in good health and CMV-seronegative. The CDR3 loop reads CASSLEVRGEQYF. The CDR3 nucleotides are TGTGCCAGCAGCTTAGAGGTCCGCGGCGAGCAGTACTTC. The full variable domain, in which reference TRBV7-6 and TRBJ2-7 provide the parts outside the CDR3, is GAGVSQSPRYKVTKRGQDVALRCDPISGHVSLYWYRQALGQGPEFLTYFNYEAQQDKSGLPNDRFSAERPEGSISTLTIQRTEQRDSAMYRCASSLEVRGEQYFGPGTRLTVT.